These 29 T cell receptor beta chains came from one sample sequenced in a study of shared clonotypes between healthy human individuals. Method: immunoSEQ multiplex PCR; TCRdb's copy keeps in-frame clones and lacks some. The sample includes about 2.4 million clones, over 85% of them seen just once. Sequences were obtained from naive CD4+ T cells from PBMCs. The subset here: CD45RA+ positively selected. The receptors derive from a young man in good health. Some clones in this sample may be carry-over from other donors' samples.

The chain employs TRBV7-3 and TRBJ2-2; TRBD2 matches at 7 bases. V shed 5 bases, J shed 0 bases, and the junction held 6 bases outside the gene matches. This CDR3 contains 16 residues. Germline CDR1 reads SGHTA; CDR2 reads FQGTGA. The CDR3 DNA is TGTGCCAGCAGCCCGGGACTACTTGCGAACACCGGGGAGCTGTTTTTT. Protein sequence: CASSPGLLANTGELFF.

The rearrangement links TRBV7-9 to TRBJ2-4; no definite D call. CDR3 length equals 16 residues. Trimming cost V 5 bases and J 0 bases, with 14 bases left between them. Germline values: CDR1 SEHNR, CDR2 FQNEAQ (reference sequence). CDR3 region: CASSDGRAVAKNIQYF. The DNA of the CDR3 is TGTGCCAGCAGCGACGGACGTGCCGTAGCCAAAAACATTCAGTACTTC.

The chain is built from TRBV5-4 and TRBJ2-6; D might be TRBD1 (5 bases). V dropped 2 bases and J dropped 1 base, with 10 bases sitting between them. This CDR3 is 16 amino acids long. The germline V gene has CDR1 SGHNT and CDR2 YYREEE (reference sequence). CDR3 DNA: TGTGCCAGCAGCTTCAGGGCGACGTCTGGGGCCAACGTCCTGACTTTC. Translation: CASSFRATSGANVLTF.

The chain has TRBV10-3 and TRBJ1-1; TRBD1 matches 7 bases. V dropped 6 bases and J dropped 0; count of bases not matched to a gene: 10. The CDR3 runs 16 residues. Germline V gene data show CDR1 as ENHRY and CDR2 as SYGVKD. CDR3: CAISGTAIRMNTEAFF. The CDR3 nucleotides read TGTGCCATCAGCGGGACAGCCATTCGTATGAACACTGAAGCTTTCTTT.

This sequence joins TRBV7-6 and TRBJ2-5; D not certain. The CDR3 has 12 amino acids. Germline CDR1 SGHVS, CDR2 FNYEAQ. The V end was cut by 5 bases, the J end by 4 bases, with 8 bases between. CDR3 in DNA: TGTGCCAGCAGCCCGAACGGAGAGACCCAGTACTTC. It encodes CASSPNGETQYF. The full variable domain, with the rest looked up from reference TRBV7-6 and TRBJ2-5, is GAGVSQSPRYKVTKRGQDVALRCDPISGHVSLYWYRQALGQGPEFLTYFNYEAQQDKSGLPNDRFSAERPEGSISTLTIQRTEQRDSAMYRCASSPNGETQYFGPGTRLLVL.

The rearrangement links TRBV19 to TRBJ2-7; 7 bases fit TRBD2. The germline CDR1 and CDR2 sequences are LNHDA and SQIVND (reference sequence). J was trimmed by 2 bases and V by 5 bases; bases with no gene match: 12. The length of the CDR3 is 16 residues. In DNA, the CDR3 is TGTGCCAGTAGTCCCCGGTATAGGGCGGGGGCCTACGAGCAGTACTTC. Translating gives CASSPRYRAGAYEQYF.

This clone was recorded a few times. J is TRBJ1-1 and V is TRBV14, with a possible D match to TRBD1 (5 bases). Deletions cut 3 bases from V and 3 bases from J, with 11 bases between. Germline V gives CDR1 SGHDN, CDR2 FVKESK. The CDR3 is 14 residues long. CDR3 sequence reads: CASSQGQGHTEAFF. The DNA of the CDR3 is TGTGCCAGCAGCCAGGGTCAGGGCCACACTGAAGCTTTCTTT.

This clone was picked up a small number of times. The V call is TRBV19, the J call TRBJ1-4, with D possibly TRBD1 on 5 matching bases. Trimming took 3 bases from V and 11 from J, leaving 10 bases between them. The V gene's germline CDR1 is LNHDA and CDR2 SQIVND (reference sequence). CDR3 length: 12 residues. CDR3 DNA: TGTGCCAGTAGTATTGCAGGGATGAAACTGTTTTTT. This codes for CASSIAGMKLFF.

This clone was seen a single time. Other DNA sequences in this sample translate to the same CDR3. The V gene is TRBV15, the J gene TRBJ2-5; D is unresolved. The V end was cut by 1 base, the J end by 2 bases, with 5 bases between. From germline, CDR1 is LNHNV and CDR2 YYDKDF (reference sequence). CDR3 size: 13 residues. The CDR3 loop reads CATSRGLQETQYF. The CDR3 region has the DNA TGTGCCACCAGCAGAGGACTTCAAGAGACCCAGTACTTC.

This chain links TRBV5-1 with TRBJ2-5, with 8 bases identical to TRBD1. The junction had 7 bases not matched to a gene; V was cut back by 1 base and J by 2 bases. CDR3 size: 16 residues. Germline V CDR1 and CDR2: SGHRS, YFSETQ. Written as DNA, the CDR3 is TGCGCCAGCAGCTTGTTCGCAGGGGGCGGGCAAGAGACCCAGTACTTC. Translating gives CASSLFAGGGQETQYF.

On this clone itself: The same CDR3 arises from other DNA sequences in this sample as well. DNA for the CDR3: TGCGCCAGCAGCCCGGGGGCAGGGGGCAGGACTGAAGCTTTCTTT. It translates to CASSPGAGGRTEAFF. The chain links TRBV5-1 to TRBJ1-1; 8 bases align to TRBD1. The CDR3 has 15 amino acids. Germline assignment: CDR1 SGHRS and CDR2 YFSETQ. The junction had 10 bases not matched to a gene; V was cut back by 4 bases and J by 5 bases.

The chain couples TRBV19 to TRBJ1-5; no reliable D call. Per the germline V gene, CDR1 is LNHDA and CDR2 is SQIVND (reference sequence). The CDR3 extends over 14 amino acids. The V and J ends lost 10 bases and 11 bases respectively, with 24 bases between them. The CDR3 DNA follows: TGTGCCACCGACTCCGGGCAGCCTTTTTTTGCCCAGCATTTT. Translation: CATDSGQPFFAQHF.

The chain recombines TRBV10-1 with TRBJ2-5; D gene unclear. The J call may be wrong; the DNA end is better matched by TRBJ2-7. CDR3 length: 12 amino acids. Germline CDR1 reads WNHNN; CDR2 reads SYGVQD (reference sequence). The CDR3 nucleotides are TGCGCCAGCAGTGAGTCTGGGTACGAGCAGTACTTC. Its translation: CASSESGYEQYF.

This rearrangement joins TRBV6-5 to TRBJ2-7; D may be TRBD1 (6 bases). The CDR3 has 15 residues. Germline lookup yields CDR1 MNHEY and CDR2 SVGAGI. Trimming removed 6 bases at V and 2 bases at J, with 17 bases between. The CDR3, as DNA: TGTGCCAGCAGGTCCGGGACAACAACCCCCTACGAGCAGTACTTC. This sequence encodes CASRSGTTTPYEQYF.

The rearrangement links TRBV11-2 to TRBJ2-2; 15 bases are shared with TRBD2. Germline-derived CDR1 and CDR2 are SGHAT and FQNNGV. The CDR3 runs to 19 residues. J was trimmed by 3 bases and V by 2 bases; bases with no gene match: 7. The CDR3 DNA follows: TGTGCCAGCAGCTTATATGGGACTAGCGGGAGGATGGACACCGGGGAGCTGTTTTTT. It encodes CASSLYGTSGRMDTGELFF.

The rearrangement uses TRBV5-1 and TRBJ2-7, with D perhaps matching TRBD2 (6 bases). The germline V gene has CDR1 SGHRS and CDR2 YFSETQ. The CDR3 covers 15 residues. Trimming cost V 3 bases and J 2 bases, with 15 bases left between them. CDR3 nucleotide sequence: TGCGCCAGCAGCTCTCGGAATAGCGGCACCTACGAGCAGTACTTC. It yields the protein CASSSRNSGTYEQYF.

This clone was counted a single time. The chain links TRBV4-3 to TRBJ1-6; D is perhaps TRBD1 (6 bases). The CDR3 runs to 13 residues. Germline V gene data show CDR1 as LGHNA and CDR2 as YSLEER. The ends were cut back, 6 bases at V and 9 bases at J, with 12 bases in the middle. As DNA, the CDR3 is TGCGCCAGCAGGGCACAAGGGGGTTCACCCCTCCACTTT. Its translation: CASRAQGGSPLHF.

The chain recombines TRBV9 with TRBJ2-1, with D possibly matching TRBD2 (6 bases). Trimming removed 4 bases at V and 3 bases at J, with 23 bases between. This CDR3 region has 18 residues. CDR1 and CDR2 from the germline V gene are SGDLS and YYNGEE. This CDR3 is CASSTQPRRDRDYNEQFF. DNA for the CDR3: TGTGCCAGCAGCACCCAACCGAGGAGGGACCGGGACTACAATGAGCAGTTCTTC.

The J gene is TRBJ2-1, the V gene TRBV25-1, with unresolved D. Germline V gives CDR1 MGHDK, CDR2 SYGVNS. V lost 4 bases, J lost 0 bases, and 10 bases lay in between. This CDR3 has 15 amino acids. The CDR3 protein is CASSVTASSYNEQFF. The DNA of the CDR3 is TGTGCCAGCAGTGTGACTGCGAGCTCCTACAATGAGCAGTTCTTC. The full variable domain, rest sourced from reference TRBV25-1 and TRBJ2-1, is EADIYQTPRYLVIGTGKKITLECSQTMGHDKMYWYQQDPGMELHLIHYSYGVNSTEKGDLSSESTVSRIRTEHFPLTLESARPSHTSQYLCASSVTASSYNEQFFGPGTRLTVL.

The V and J genes are TRBV12-5 and TRBJ1-1; tentative D call: TRBD1 (5 bases). The V gene lost 1 base and the J gene lost 7 bases, with 10 bases spanning the gap. This CDR3 has 13 amino acids. CDR1 and CDR2 from the germline V gene are LGHNT and FRNRAP. The CDR3: CASGLGDGREAFF. The DNA of the CDR3 is TGTGCTAGTGGTTTGGGGGACGGTCGTGAAGCTTTCTTT. Combining the CDR3 with reference TRBV12-5 and TRBJ1-1 gives the whole variable domain DARVTQTPRHKVTEMGQEVTMRCQPILGHNTVFWYRQTMMQGLELLAYFRNRAPLDDSGMPKDRFSAEMPDATLATLKIQPSEPRDSAVYFCASGLGDGREAFFGQGTRLTVV.

About this clone itself: Mismatch with germline at one junction end may stem from a read error. The V and J genes are TRBV27 and TRBJ1-2, with a possible D match to TRBD1 (5 bases). Germline CDR1 is MNHEY and CDR2 is SMNVEV (reference sequence). The CDR3 is 13 residues long. Here the CDR3 DNA reads TGTGCCAGCAGGTTATTGGGGGGATCAGGCTACACCTTC. This encodes CASRLLGGSGYTF.

This chain uses TRBV5-6 with TRBJ2-7; possibly TRBD2 for D (5 bases). V was shortened by 4 bases and J by 2 bases, with 16 bases between the two germline ends. Looked up from germline, CDR1 is SGHDT and CDR2 is YYEEEE. The CDR3 is 15 residues long. CDR3 bases: TGTGCCAGCAGCCGGGCCCCCGGGATCCCCTACGAGCAGTACTTC. Its protein product is CASSRAPGIPYEQYF.

About this clone: At the DNA level, this CDR3 is encoded by other sequences in the same sample as well. The V call is TRBV30, the J call TRBJ2-3; D call uncertain. V was trimmed by 1 base and J by 2 bases, leaving 4 bases between them. CDR3 size: 12 residues. Per germline, CDR1 GTSNPN and CDR2 SVGIG (reference sequence). In DNA form, the CDR3 reads TGTGCCTGGAGTGCTAACACAGATACGCAGTATTTT. Its protein is CAWSANTDTQYF.

V and J are TRBV19 and TRBJ1-3, with unresolved D. The CDR3 runs 13 residues. Germline CDR1 is LNHDA and CDR2 is SQIVND (reference sequence). Trimming cost V 6 bases and J 4 bases, with 10 bases left between them. As DNA, the CDR3 is TGTGCCAGTAGAATACGTGGGGGAAACACCATATATTTT. Its protein product is CASRIRGGNTIYF.

The chain carries TRBV6-1 and TRBJ1-5; D gene ambiguous. The CDR3 has 14 residues. Germline CDR1 MNHNS, CDR2 SASEGT. V lost 5 bases to trimming and J lost 6 bases, with 14 bases between them. The CDR3 nucleotides read TGTGCCAGCAGTCGGAATCCCCAGGTTCAGCCCCAGCATTTT. This sequence encodes CASSRNPQVQPQHF.

The V call is TRBV10-3, the J call TRBJ2-1; D remains ambiguous. Per germline, CDR1 ENHRY and CDR2 SYGVKD. The CDR3 totals 13 residues. V shed 4 bases and J shed 4 bases, with 8 bases lying between them. The CDR3 region has the DNA TGTGCCATCAGTGGCGCTTCGTACAATGAGCAGTTCTTC. Its protein is CAISGASYNEQFF.

On this clone: Within the sample, other DNA sequences also encode this same CDR3. The chain has TRBV5-1 and TRBJ1-1; D gene ambiguous. The germline gives CDR1 SGHRS, CDR2 YFSETQ. V was pared by 0 bases and J by 1 base, with 7 bases between. This CDR3 is built from 14 residues. In DNA form, the CDR3 reads TGCGCCAGCAGCTTGGAGGTGGGGAACACTGAAGCTTTCTTT. Protein product: CASSLEVGNTEAFF.

Points on this clone: At one end the junction does not follow the germline gene, possibly because of a read error. The chain links TRBV6-1 to TRBJ2-6, with D possibly TRBD1 on 6 matching bases. This CDR3 is built from 16 residues. CDR1 MNHNS and CDR2 SASEGT come from the germline V gene. The CDR3 loop reads CASREGQFLGANVLTF. The CDR3 coding sequence is TGTGCCAGCAGGGAAGGACAGTTTTTGGGGGCCAACGTCCTGACTTTC.

DNA of the CDR3: TGTGCCAGCAGTGAAGCAAGAGGGTCCCAGCATTTT. Translating gives CASSEARGSQHF. The chain uses TRBV6-1 and TRBJ1-5; no definite D call. The V gene's germline CDR1 is MNHNS and CDR2 SASEGT. V lost 0 bases and J 11 bases, leaving 8 bases between the germline ends. The CDR3 is 12 residues long.